Shown below are 21 T cell receptor beta chains from a single sample sequenced in a study of technical replicates of blood from a handful of donors. Libraries were prepared by immunoSEQ multiplex PCR; TCRdb keeps only in-frame clonotypes and omits some of them. The sample contains over 55,000 clones, more than 75% of which appear only once. Material for sequencing was PBMCs. These receptors all stem from a human donor in good health. Some clones in this sample may be carry-over from other donors' samples.

J is TRBJ1-1 and V is TRBV4-1, with D unresolved. There are 11 residues in the CDR3. Trimming shortened V by 4 bases and J by 11 bases, and 11 bases separated the two germline ends. Germline loops: CDR1 MGHRA, CDR2 YSYEKL. The CDR3 spells CASSPGNGAFF. The CDR3 DNA follows: TGCGCCAGCAGCCCCGGGAACGGGGCTTTCTTT.

V usage is TRBV13 and J usage is TRBJ2-7, with D unresolved. The germline gives CDR1 PRHDT, CDR2 FYEKMQ (reference sequence). With 5 bases removed from V and 7 bases from J, the gap between germline ends came to 15 bases. CDR3 size: 13 residues. The CDR3 protein is CASSPGLTREQYF. CDR3 nucleotide sequence: TGTGCCAGCAGCCCCGGCCTCACGCGGGAGCAGTACTTC.

V and J are TRBV25-1 and TRBJ1-2; tentatively, D is TRBD1 (5 bases). The CDR3 is 14 residues long. CDR1 MGHDK and CDR2 SYGVNS come from the germline V gene. The germline V and J ends were trimmed by 0 bases and 4 bases, with 9 bases remaining between them. Here the CDR3 reads CASSEYPGVYGYTF. The CDR3 DNA is TGTGCCAGCAGTGAATATCCGGGGGTCTATGGCTACACCTTC.

The chain employs TRBV5-6 and TRBJ2-7; 11 bases fit TRBD2. Per the germline V gene, CDR1 is SGHDT and CDR2 is YYEEEE. The CDR3 spans 15 residues. V lost 1 base to trimming and J lost 6 bases; unmatched junction nucleotides: 6. This chain's CDR3 is CASSLSRLAGGEQYF. In DNA form, the CDR3 reads TGTGCCAGCAGCTTGAGTCGGCTAGCGGGGGGCGAGCAGTACTTC. Supplemented by reference TRBV5-6 and TRBJ2-7, the full variable domain reads DAGVTQSPTHLIKTRGQQVTLRCSPKSGHDTVSWYQQALGQGPQFIFQYYEEEERQRGNFPDRFSGHQFPNYSSELNVNALLLGDSALYLCASSLSRLAGGEQYFGPGTRLTVT.

The V gene is TRBV19, the J gene TRBJ2-7; D may be TRBD2 (10 bases). CDR1 is LNHDA and CDR2 is SQIVND in the germline V gene (reference sequence). The V end lost 4 bases, the J end lost 3 bases, and 28 bases lay between the germline ends. CDR3 length: 19 amino acids. CDR3 loop: CASSTTGGSSGRAVYEQYF. The CDR3 DNA is TGTGCCAGTAGTACAACAGGGGGCTCAAGCGGGAGGGCCGTCTACGAGCAGTACTTC.

This chain uses TRBV29-1 with TRBJ1-1; 11 bases fit TRBD1. Per the germline V gene, CDR1 is SQVTM and CDR2 is ANQGSEA. V lost 7 bases, J lost 4 bases, and 5 bases stayed unmatched. This CDR3 is 13 amino acids long. The DNA for the CDR3 is TGCAGCGCCGAGGGACAGGGGGGCACTGAAGCTTTCTTT. Translating it yields CSAEGQGGTEAFF.

The chain has TRBV18 and TRBJ1-3; D possibly corresponds to TRBD1 (6 bases). Germline values: CDR1 KGHSH, CDR2 LQKENI. The V gene lost 6 bases and the J gene lost 0 bases, with 12 bases spanning the gap. The CDR3 length is 15 residues. The CDR3 sequence is CASSSAGDSGNTIYF. The CDR3 DNA sequence: TGTGCCAGCTCGTCGGCAGGGGACTCTGGAAACACCATATATTTT.

The chain carries TRBV5-7 and TRBJ1-5; D gene ambiguous. TRBV5-7 is identified as an open reading frame with a role that is uncertain. Trimming cost V 6 bases and J 3 bases, with 13 bases left between them. This CDR3 spans 14 amino acids. The CDR3 reads CASNVKEYNQPQHF. Here the CDR3 DNA reads TGTGCCAGCAACGTAAAAGAGTACAATCAGCCCCAGCATTTT.

The V and J genes are TRBV27 and TRBJ2-7; D unresolved. The CDR3 runs 12 residues. Germline CDR1 reads MNHEY; CDR2 reads SMNVEV (reference sequence). V lost 6 bases and J 3 bases, leaving 9 bases between the germline ends. CDR3 sequence reads: CASSYLGYEQYF. The CDR3 nucleotides read TGTGCCAGCAGCTACCTTGGCTACGAGCAGTACTTC.

This clone was recorded once. The V call is TRBV6-1, the J call TRBJ2-6, with 8 positions matching TRBD1. CDR1 and CDR2 from the germline V gene are MNHNS and SASEGT. The trim removed 4 bases at V and 0 bases at J, leaving 8 bases unmatched. CDR3 length equals 18 residues. CDR3 nucleotides: TGTGCCAGCAGTGGTGAGTGGACAGGGTACTCTGGGGCCAACGTCCTGACTTTC. Its translation: CASSGEWTGYSGANVLTF.

The gene calls are TRBV6-5 and TRBJ2-3, with a possible D match to TRBD1 (5 bases). Germline lookup yields CDR1 MNHEY and CDR2 SVGAGI. Trimming shortened V by 8 bases and J by 3 bases, and 18 bases separated the two germline ends. This CDR3 region has 15 residues. The CDR3 nucleotides are TGTGCCAGCTCCCCTCAAGGGGCCGGGACAGATACGCAGTATTTT. Translated, it gives CASSPQGAGTDTQYF.

The chain has TRBV29-1 and TRBJ2-1, with D unresolved. This CDR3 has 12 amino acids. Germline lookup yields CDR1 SQVTM and CDR2 ANQGSEA. V lost 7 bases and J lost 0, with 7 bases in between. The CDR3: CSGHTSYNEQFF. The CDR3 bases are TGCAGCGGACATACCTCCTACAATGAGCAGTTCTTC.

The rearrangement joins TRBV5-1 to TRBJ1-1; D not certain. Germline CDR1 and CDR2: SGHRS and YFSETQ. This CDR3 has 15 residues. V shed 4 bases and J shed 2 bases, with 15 bases lying between them. The CDR3 is CASSPLPGSNTEAFF. The CDR3 bases are TGCGCCAGCAGCCCACTCCCCGGGAGCAACACTGAAGCTTTCTTT. The full variable domain, its missing parts supplied by reference TRBV5-1 and TRBJ1-1, is KAGVTQTPRYLIKTRGQQVTLSCSPISGHRSVSWYQQTPGQGLQFLFEYFSETQRNKGNFPGRFSGRQFSNSRSEMNVSTLELGDSALYLCASSPLPGSNTEAFFGQGTRLTVV.

The chain is built from TRBV29-1 and TRBJ2-3, with 7 bases that match TRBD1. V dropped 0 bases and J dropped 3; count of bases not matched to a gene: 9. CDR3 size: 16 residues. Germline-derived CDR1 and CDR2 are SQVTM and ANQGSEA. Here the CDR3 DNA reads TGCAGCGTTGAAGATCGAGGGGGCCTGGGGACAGATACGCAGTATTTT. Its protein product is CSVEDRGGLGTDTQYF.

On this clone: Other DNA sequences in the sample encode the same CDR3. The V call is TRBV7-2, the J call TRBJ1-3, with D perhaps matching TRBD1 (6 bases). Looked up from germline, CDR1 is SGHTA and CDR2 is FQGNSA. V gave up 5 bases and J gave up 4 bases, with 12 bases separating them. The CDR3 consists of 14 residues. The CDR3 DNA reads TGTGCCAGCAGCCCACAGGGAGACGGAAACACCATATATTTT. Residues: CASSPQGDGNTIYF.

V gene TRBV6-1 combines with J gene TRBJ2-4, with 11 bases matching TRBD2. Germline assignment: CDR1 MNHNS and CDR2 SASEGT. V was pared by 1 base and J by 3 bases, with 8 bases of the junction left unmatched. CDR3 length: 18 residues. The chain's CDR3 is CASSEGLAGGLGKNIQYF. In DNA form, the CDR3 reads TGTGCCAGCAGTGAAGGGCTAGCGGGAGGTTTAGGCAAAAACATTCAGTACTTC.

The V and J genes are TRBV7-2 and TRBJ2-5; 8 positions match TRBD2. CDR3 length equals 16 residues. CDR1 and CDR2 (germline): SGHTA, FQGNSA. J lost 5 bases, V lost 0 bases, and 8 bases had no gene match. CDR3 protein: CASSLALRGGGETQYF. The CDR3 DNA reads as TGTGCCAGCAGCTTAGCGCTCCGGGGGGGCGGGGAGACCCAGTACTTC.

This chain joins TRBV5-4 and TRBJ2-7, with 12 bases fitting TRBD2. This CDR3 contains 15 residues. CDR1 SGHNT and CDR2 YYREEE come from the germline V gene (reference sequence). V dropped 6 bases and J dropped 7; count of bases not matched to a gene: 11. In nucleotides, the CDR3 is TGTGCCAGCACCGTACTAGCGGGAGGTCTGGGGGAGCAGTACTTC. It translates to CASTVLAGGLGEQYF.

The rearrangement uses TRBV4-3 and TRBJ2-2; D ambiguous. The germline gives CDR1 LGHNA, CDR2 YSLEER. Trimming shortened V by 5 bases and J by 7 bases, and 14 bases separated the two germline ends. This CDR3 contains 14 residues. The CDR3 here is CASSSKSRLGELFF. CDR3 in DNA: TGCGCCAGCAGCTCGAAATCCAGGCTCGGGGAGCTGTTTTTT.

V and J are TRBV20-1 and TRBJ2-3, with no clear D. This CDR3 has 11 amino acids. The germline gives CDR1 DFQATT, CDR2 SNEGSKA (reference sequence). Between the trimmed V and J ends, which lost 6 bases and 5 bases, there was a span of 9 bases. The CDR3 DNA reads as TGCAGTGCGGAGCGATTAGATACGCAGTATTTT. Its protein is CSAERLDTQYF.

The V and J genes are TRBV6-6 and TRBJ2-6, with 9 bases that match TRBD2. This CDR3 has 16 amino acids. From germline, CDR1 is MNHNY and CDR2 SVGAGI (reference sequence). Germline trimming cut 5 bases from V and 0 bases from J; bases unmatched to any gene: 2. CDR3 loop: CASSTSGYSGANVLTF. As DNA, the CDR3 is TGTGCCAGCAGTACTAGCGGGTACTCTGGGGCCAACGTCCTGACTTTC.